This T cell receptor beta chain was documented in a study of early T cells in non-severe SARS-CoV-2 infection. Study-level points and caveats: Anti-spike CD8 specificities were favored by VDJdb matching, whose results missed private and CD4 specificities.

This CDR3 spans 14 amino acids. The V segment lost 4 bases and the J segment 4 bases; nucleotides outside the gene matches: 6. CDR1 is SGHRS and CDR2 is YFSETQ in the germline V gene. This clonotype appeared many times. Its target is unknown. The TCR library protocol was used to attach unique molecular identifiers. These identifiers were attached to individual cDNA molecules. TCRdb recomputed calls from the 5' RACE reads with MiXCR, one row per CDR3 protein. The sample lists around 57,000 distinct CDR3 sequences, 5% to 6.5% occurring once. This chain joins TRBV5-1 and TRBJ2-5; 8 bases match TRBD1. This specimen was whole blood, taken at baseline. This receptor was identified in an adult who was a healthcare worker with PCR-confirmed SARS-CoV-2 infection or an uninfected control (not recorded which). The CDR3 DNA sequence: TGCGCCAGCAGCCGCGGACAGGGCCCAGAGACCCAGTACTTC. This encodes CASSRGQGPETQYF.